This T cell receptor (beta chain) was sequenced during a study of molecular identifiers for immune sequencing clone quantification. Between the trimmed V and J ends, which lost 5 bases and 4 bases, there was a span of 8 bases. Per the germline V gene, CDR1 is SGHVS and CDR2 is FNYEAQ. CDR3 size: 13 residues. One entry per CDR3 protein, called by TCRdb with MiXCR from the PCR reads. The sample holds roughly 93,000 distinct CDR3 sequences, under 20% seen once. This chain joins TRBV7-6 and TRBJ2-2, with unresolved D. The source material was naive CD8+ T cells from blood, with Jurkat cell RNA spiked in. Subset: FACS-sorted CD8+CD4-CCR7+CD45RA+ naive T cells. This TCR was sampled from a human donor in good health. Some libraries in this study had Jurkat cell RNA spiked in. The CDR3 loop is CASSPPATGELFF. CDR3 sequence (DNA): TGTGCCAGCAGCCCCCCGGCCACCGGGGAGCTGTTTTTT.